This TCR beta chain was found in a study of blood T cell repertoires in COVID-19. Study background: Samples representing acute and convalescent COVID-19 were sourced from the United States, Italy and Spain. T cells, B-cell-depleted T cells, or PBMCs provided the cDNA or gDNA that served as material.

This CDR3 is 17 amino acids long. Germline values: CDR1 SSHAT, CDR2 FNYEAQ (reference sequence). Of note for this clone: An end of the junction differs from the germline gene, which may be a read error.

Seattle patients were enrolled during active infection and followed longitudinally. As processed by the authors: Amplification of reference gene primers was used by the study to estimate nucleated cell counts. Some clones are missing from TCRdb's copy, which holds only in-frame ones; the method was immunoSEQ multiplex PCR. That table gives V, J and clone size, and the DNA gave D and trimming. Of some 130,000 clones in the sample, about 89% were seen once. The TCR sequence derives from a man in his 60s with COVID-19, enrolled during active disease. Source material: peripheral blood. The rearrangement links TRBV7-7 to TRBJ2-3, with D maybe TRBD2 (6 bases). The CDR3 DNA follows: TGTGCTAGCAGCCAAGGGAGCGGGTCGGCTAGCACAGATACGCAGTATTTT. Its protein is CASSQGSGSASTDTQYF.